This TCR beta chain stems from a study of blood T cells in healthy people across ages. The overall study: About one barcoded TCR beta cDNA was captured per two T cells.

Remarks on this clonotype: Antigen specificity is unknown.

The authors ran a second PCR of roughly 6 to 12 cycles using a sample-barcoded 5' primer and a J-beta primer mix. Paired-end reads containing CDR3 totaled no fewer than 3 million for each sample. TCRdb re-analysed the 5' RACE reads in MiXCR, keeping a single row per CDR3 protein. Here the sample spans 250,000 to 300,000 distinct CDR3 sequences, 25% to 30% being singletons. The CDR3 extends over 14 amino acids. Germline CDR1 reads SGHTA; CDR2 reads FQGNSA. The J segment lost 0 bases and the V segment lost 5 bases, leaving 3 bases of the junction unmatched. Study findings and constraints: Reliance upon unsorted PBMCs precluded definitive naive versus antigen-experienced comparison.

This TCR was sampled from a woman in her 70s in good health. The sequencing sample was made of blood. The rearrangement joins TRBV7-2 to TRBJ1-1; 7 nucleotides match TRBD1. The CDR3 reads CASSKGQLNTEAFF. For the CDR3, the DNA is TGTGCCAGCAGCAAGGGACAGTTGAACACTGAAGCTTTCTTT.